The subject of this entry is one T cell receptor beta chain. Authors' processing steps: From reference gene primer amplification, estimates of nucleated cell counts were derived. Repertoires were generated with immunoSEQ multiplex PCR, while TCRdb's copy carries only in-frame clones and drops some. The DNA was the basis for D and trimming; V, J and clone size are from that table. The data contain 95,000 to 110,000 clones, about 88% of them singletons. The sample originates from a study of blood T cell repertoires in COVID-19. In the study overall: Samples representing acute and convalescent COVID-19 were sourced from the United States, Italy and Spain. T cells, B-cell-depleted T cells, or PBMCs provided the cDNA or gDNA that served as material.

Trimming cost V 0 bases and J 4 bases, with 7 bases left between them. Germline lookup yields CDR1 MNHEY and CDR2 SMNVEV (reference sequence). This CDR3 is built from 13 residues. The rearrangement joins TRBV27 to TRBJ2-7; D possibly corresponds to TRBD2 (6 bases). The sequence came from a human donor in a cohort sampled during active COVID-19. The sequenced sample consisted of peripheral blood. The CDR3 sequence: CASSLSAGYEQYF. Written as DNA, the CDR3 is TGTGCCAGCAGTTTATCAGCGGGTTACGAGCAGTACTTC.